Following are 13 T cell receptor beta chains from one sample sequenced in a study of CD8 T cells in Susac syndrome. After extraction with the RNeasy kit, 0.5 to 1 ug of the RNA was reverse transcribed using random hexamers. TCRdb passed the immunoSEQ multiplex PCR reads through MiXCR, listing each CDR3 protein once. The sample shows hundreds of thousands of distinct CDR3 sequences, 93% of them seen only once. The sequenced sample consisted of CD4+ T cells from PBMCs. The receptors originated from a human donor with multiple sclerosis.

The CDR3: CAWSLGLAGAVPNEQFF. The CDR3 nucleotides are TGTGCCTGGAGTCTTGGGCTAGCGGGGGCTGTACCCAATGAGCAGTTCTTC. The rearrangement uses TRBV30 and TRBJ2-1; 10 bases are shared with TRBD2. There are 17 residues in the CDR3. Germline V lookup: CDR1 GTSNPN, CDR2 SVGIG (reference sequence). Germline trimming cut 2 bases from V and 6 bases from J; bases unmatched to any gene: 13.

DNA of the CDR3: TGTGCCAGCAGCCTGGGGACTTCCAATCAGCCCCAGCATTTT. The encoded protein is CASSLGTSNQPQHF. The chain employs TRBV3-1 and TRBJ1-5; D may be TRBD1 (5 bases). The CDR3 consists of 14 residues. Germline V CDR1 and CDR2: LGHDT, YNNKEL (reference sequence). Trimming took 4 bases from V and 3 from J, leaving 10 bases between them.

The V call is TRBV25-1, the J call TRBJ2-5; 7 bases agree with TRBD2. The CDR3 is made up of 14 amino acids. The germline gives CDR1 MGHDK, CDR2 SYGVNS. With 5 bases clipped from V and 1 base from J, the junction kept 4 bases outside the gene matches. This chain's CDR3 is CASSRGTIQETQYF. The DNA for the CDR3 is TGTGCCAGCAGTCGCGGGACTATCCAAGAGACCCAGTACTTC.

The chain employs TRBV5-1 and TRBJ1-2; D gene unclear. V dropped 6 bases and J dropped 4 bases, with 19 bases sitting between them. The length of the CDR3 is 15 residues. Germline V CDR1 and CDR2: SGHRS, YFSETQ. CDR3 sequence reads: CASTPGDMTSYGYTF. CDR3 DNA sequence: TGCGCCAGCACCCCCGGGGATATGACGAGCTATGGCTACACCTTC.

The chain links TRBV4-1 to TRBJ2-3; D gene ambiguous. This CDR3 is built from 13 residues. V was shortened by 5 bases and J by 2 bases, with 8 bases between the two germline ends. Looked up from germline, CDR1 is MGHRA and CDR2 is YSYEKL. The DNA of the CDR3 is TGCGCCAGCAGCGATAGCTACACAGATACGCAGTATTTT. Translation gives CASSDSYTDTQYF.

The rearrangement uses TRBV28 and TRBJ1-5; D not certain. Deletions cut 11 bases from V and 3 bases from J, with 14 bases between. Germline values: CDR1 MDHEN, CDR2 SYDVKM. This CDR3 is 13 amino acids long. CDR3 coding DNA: TGTGCCGGTTCTAGGAGCTTCAATCAGCCCCAGCATTTT. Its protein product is CAGSRSFNQPQHF.

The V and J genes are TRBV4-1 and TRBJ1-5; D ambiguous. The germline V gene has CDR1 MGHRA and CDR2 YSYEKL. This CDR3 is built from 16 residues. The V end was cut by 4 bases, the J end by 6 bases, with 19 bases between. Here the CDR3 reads CASSLQPRGDFQPQHF. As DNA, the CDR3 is TGCGCCAGCAGCCTACAGCCCCGGGGTGATTTTCAGCCCCAGCATTTT.

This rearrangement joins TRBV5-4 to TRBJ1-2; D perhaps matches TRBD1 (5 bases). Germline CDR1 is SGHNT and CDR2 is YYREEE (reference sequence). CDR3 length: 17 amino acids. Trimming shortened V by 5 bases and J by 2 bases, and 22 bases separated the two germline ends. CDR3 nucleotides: TGTGCCAGCAGGAGGGGTGGTTCGGGTTGGAGGAACTATGGCTACACCTTC. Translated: CASRRGGSGWRNYGYTF.

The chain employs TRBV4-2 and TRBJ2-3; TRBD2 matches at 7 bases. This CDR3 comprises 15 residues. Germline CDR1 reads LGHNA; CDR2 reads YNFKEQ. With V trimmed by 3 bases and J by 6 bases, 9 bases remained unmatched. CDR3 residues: CASSQDTGTMDTQYF. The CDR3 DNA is TGTGCCAGCAGCCAGGACACCGGGACTATGGATACGCAGTATTTT.

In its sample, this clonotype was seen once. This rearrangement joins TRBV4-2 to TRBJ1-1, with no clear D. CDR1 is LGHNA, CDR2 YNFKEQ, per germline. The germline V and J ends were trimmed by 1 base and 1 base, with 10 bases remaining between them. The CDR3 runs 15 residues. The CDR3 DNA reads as TGTGCCAGCAGCCAAGCTGGAGCAGGGAACACTGAAGCTTTCTTT. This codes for CASSQAGAGNTEAFF.

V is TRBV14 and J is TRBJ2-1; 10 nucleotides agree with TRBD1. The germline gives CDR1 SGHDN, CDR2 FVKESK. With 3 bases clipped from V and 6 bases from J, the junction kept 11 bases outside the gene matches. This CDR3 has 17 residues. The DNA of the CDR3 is TGTGCCAGCAGCCAGCAAGCGGGACAGGGGCCGTTCAATGAGCAGTTCTTC. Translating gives CASSQQAGQGPFNEQFF.

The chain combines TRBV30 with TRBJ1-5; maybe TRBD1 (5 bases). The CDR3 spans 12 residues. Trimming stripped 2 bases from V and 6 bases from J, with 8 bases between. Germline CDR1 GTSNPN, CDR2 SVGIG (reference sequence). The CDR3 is CAWSTGGQPQHF. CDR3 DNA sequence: TGTGCCTGGAGTACAGGAGGTCAGCCCCAGCATTTT.

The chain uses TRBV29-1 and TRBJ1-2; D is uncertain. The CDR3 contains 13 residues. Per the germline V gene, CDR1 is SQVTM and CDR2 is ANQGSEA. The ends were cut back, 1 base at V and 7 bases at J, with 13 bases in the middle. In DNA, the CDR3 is TGCAGCGTTGAAGTCTCGGCAGAGCTTGGCTACACCTTC. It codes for CSVEVSAELGYTF. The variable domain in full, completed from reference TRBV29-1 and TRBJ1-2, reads SAVISQKPSRDICQRGTSLTIQCQVDSQVTMMFWYRQQPGQSLTLIATANQGSEATYESGFVIDKFPISRPNLTFSTLTVSNMSPEDSSIYLCSVEVSAELGYTFGSGTRLTVV.